This section outlines one T cell receptor (beta chain) sequence together with its context. No antigen is known for it. This table comes from immunoSEQ multiplex PCR, and its TCRdb copy is limited to in-frame clones, with some not included. The table has some 2 million clones, around 95% seen once. This entry comes from a study of shared clonotypes between healthy human individuals. Regarding the study as a whole: Even with large depth, rarefaction showed that sorted-subset sequencing was incomplete. Memory subsets generally showed lower estimated richness than naive subsets.

The sequence was collected from a man younger than 35 in good health. Sequences were obtained from naive CD4+ T cells sorted from blood. Subset denoted: CD45RA+ positively selected.

CDR3 DNA sequence: TGTGCCAGCAGCGTAGCTCAGGGCAATCAGCCCCAGCATTTT. Its protein is CASSVAQGNQPQHF. V gene TRBV9 combines with J gene TRBJ1-5, with D hard to call. V was trimmed by 0 bases and J by 2 bases, leaving 6 bases between them. Germline CDR1 and CDR2: SGDLS and YYNGEE. This CDR3 region has 14 residues.